Below, one T cell receptor (beta chain) is given with its context. Its antigen is not identified. This specimen comes from a study of OX40 agonist ivuxolimab in advanced cancers. Clones were sequenced by immunoSEQ multiplex PCR, and TCRdb holds only the in-frame ones, with some missing. The sample yields approximately 92,000 clones, about 96% seen once. The study sampled blood at baseline, cycle 4 day 1, and cycle 7 day 1. The study, taken as a whole, reports: CD4+ and CD8+ blood T cells expanded clonally by week 6 at 0.1 to 3.0 mg/kg.

The material sequenced was CD4+ or CD8+ T cells sorted from blood, taken in a trial of the OX40 agonist ivuxolimab. The TCR sequence derives from an adult with an advanced solid tumor such as melanoma, head and neck, liver or kidney cancer.

CDR3 sequence (DNA): TGTGCCAGCAGCCAAGACCACCGGTCTAGCGGAACCTACGAGCAGTACTTC. As protein: CASSQDHRSSGTYEQYF. This sequence joins TRBV4-2 and TRBJ2-7, with TRBD2 matching over 7 bases. Trimming took 0 bases from V and 2 from J; bases not matched to a gene: 10. This CDR3 is 17 amino acids long. Germline-derived CDR1 and CDR2 are LGHNA and YNFKEQ.